The 3 T cell receptor beta chains below all came from one sample that was sequenced in a study of regulatory T cells in long-lasting Graves disease listed by TCRdb under 2021. To prepare the library, multiplex PCR was applied. Sequenced using an Illumina HiSeq 4000. CDR3 regions were amplified by Arm-PCR with iRepertoire HTBI primers to construct TCR beta libraries. TCRdb handled the public reads itself, with Q25 trimming in fastp and clone calling in MiXCR, and kept productive beta chains. Records with the same CDR3 protein are collapsed into one entry carrying the most frequent genes and DNA. The sample records 550,000 to 600,000 distinct CDR3 sequences, about 16% of which are singletons. The ten largest clones represent around 13% of the sample. Read against the paper, the sample's time point label means: newly diagnosed GD, antithyroid drugs for less than 3 months. For both TCR sequencing and RNA sequencing, RNA was extracted from PBMCs using TRIzol.

These same records also appear under a second study, on T cells in Graves' hyperthyroidism and ophthalmopathy.

The starting material was peripheral blood mononuclear cells (PBMCs), obtained at new diagnosis, from a patient treated with antithyroid drugs. These receptors all come from a man aged 18 to 29 with Graves disease. Donor details come from another sample of the same person, matched by shared clones.

As for this clonotype: Being one base from a much bigger clone, this may be a read error. V is TRBV27 and J is TRBJ2-5; D unresolved. V was clipped by 3 bases and J by 4 bases, with 9 bases between them. The CDR3 spans 13 residues. The germline V gene has CDR1 MNHEY and CDR2 SMNVEV (reference sequence). For the CDR3, the DNA is TGTGCCAGCAGTTTCCACTGGGGAGAGACCCAGTACTTC. Amino acid sequence: CASSFHWGETQYF.

The chain joins TRBV19 to TRBJ1-1; D is possibly TRBD1 (5 bases). The V gene's germline CDR1 is LNHDA and CDR2 SQIVND (reference sequence). The V gene lost 3 bases and the J gene lost 4 bases, with 12 bases spanning the gap. The CDR3 totals 14 residues. CDR3 amino acids: CASSIPGGSTEAFF. Written as DNA, the CDR3 is TGTGCCAGTAGTATTCCGGGGGGGAGCACTGAAGCTTTCTTT.

The chain links TRBV28 to TRBJ2-2, with a tentative D call TRBD2 (6 bases). The CDR3 consists of 16 residues. V dropped 2 bases and J dropped 4 bases, with 14 bases sitting between them. Per the germline V gene, CDR1 is MDHEN and CDR2 is SYDVKM. CDR3 protein: CASSLVHRRGTGELFF. The DNA for the CDR3 is TGTGCCAGCAGTTTAGTTCACCGGAGGGGCACCGGGGAGCTGTTTTTT.